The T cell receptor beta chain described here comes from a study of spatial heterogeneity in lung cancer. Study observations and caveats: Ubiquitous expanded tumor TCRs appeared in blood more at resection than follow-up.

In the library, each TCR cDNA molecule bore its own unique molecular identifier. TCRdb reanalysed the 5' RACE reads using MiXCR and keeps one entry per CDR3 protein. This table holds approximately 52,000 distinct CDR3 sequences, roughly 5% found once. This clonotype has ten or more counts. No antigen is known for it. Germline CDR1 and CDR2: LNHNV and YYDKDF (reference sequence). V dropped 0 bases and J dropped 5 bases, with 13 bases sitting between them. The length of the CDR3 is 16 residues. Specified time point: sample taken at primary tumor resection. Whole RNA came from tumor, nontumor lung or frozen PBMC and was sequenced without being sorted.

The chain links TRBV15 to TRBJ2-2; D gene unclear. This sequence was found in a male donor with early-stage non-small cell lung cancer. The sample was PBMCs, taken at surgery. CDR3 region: CATSRDGSRSTGELFF. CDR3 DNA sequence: TGTGCCACCAGCAGAGATGGGTCCAGATCAACCGGGGAGCTGTTTTTT.